These T cell receptor beta chains were read from a single sample in a study of cytomegalovirus exposure and HLA in healthy donors. Clones were sequenced by immunoSEQ multiplex PCR, and TCRdb holds only the in-frame ones, with some missing. Here the sample spans tens of thousands of clones, about nine tenths being singletons. Source material: PBMCs. These TCRs come from a woman aged 40-49 years in good health and CMV-seropositive. Each CDR3 is given with its conserved first and last residue. Each record gives: J gene, CDR3 length, clone size, V gene, D gene, CDR3 protein, CDR3 DNA. The D gene is left open where the match is weak. Not every row has a clone size; where given, it reads once, few, many or a size class.

J gene: TRBJ1-1
CDR3 length: 14
clone size: NA
V gene: TRBV19
D gene: NA
CDR3 protein: CASSIEGGVAEAFF
CDR3 DNA: TGTGCCAGTAGTATAGAAGGGGGGGTCGCTGAAGCTTTCTTT

J gene: TRBJ2-5
CDR3 length: 15
clone size: NA
V gene: TRBV2
D gene: NA
CDR3 protein: CASSVPTEGSETQYF
CDR3 DNA: TGTGCCAGCAGTGTTCCGACGGAGGGGTCGGAGACCCAGTACTTC

J gene: TRBJ2-5
CDR3 length: 15
clone size: NA
V gene: TRBV5-1
D gene: TRBD2
CDR3 protein: CASSLGTSGPQTQYF
CDR3 DNA: TGCGCCAGCAGCTTGGGTACTAGCGGGCCTCAGACCCAGTACTTC

J gene: TRBJ2-7
CDR3 length: 15
clone size: NA
V gene: TRBV27
D gene: TRBD1
CDR3 protein: CASSPTGTASYEQYF
CDR3 DNA: TGTGCCAGCAGTCCAACAGGGACAGCCTCCTACGAGCAGTACTTC

J gene: TRBJ2-2
CDR3 length: 13
clone size: NA
V gene: TRBV11-2
D gene: NA
CDR3 protein: CASSAGNTGELFF
CDR3 DNA: TGTGCCAGCAGCGCAGGGAACACCGGGGAGCTGTTTTTT

J gene: TRBJ2-3
CDR3 length: 17
clone size: NA
V gene: TRBV9
D gene: TRBD2
CDR3 protein: CASSVGLAGGITDTQYF
CDR3 DNA: TGTGCCAGCAGCGTAGGACTAGCGGGGGGCATCACAGATACGCAGTATTTT

J gene: TRBJ2-5
CDR3 length: 14
clone size: NA
V gene: TRBV6-5
D gene: NA
CDR3 protein: CASSEFGGQETQYF
CDR3 DNA: TGTGCCAGCAGTGAATTTGGCGGCCAAGAGACCCAGTACTTC

J gene: TRBJ2-7
CDR3 length: 15
clone size: NA
V gene: TRBV14
D gene: NA
CDR3 protein: CASSQYVVTAYEQYF
CDR3 DNA: TGTGCCAGCAGCCAGTATGTAGTTACAGCATACGAGCAGTACTTC

J gene: TRBJ1-4
CDR3 length: 15
clone size: NA
V gene: TRBV7-9
D gene: TRBD1
CDR3 protein: CASSLGQGNNEKLFF
CDR3 DNA: TGTGCCAGCAGCTTAGGACAGGGAAATAATGAAAAACTGTTTTTT

J gene: TRBJ2-7
CDR3 length: 17
clone size: NA
V gene: TRBV28
D gene: NA
CDR3 protein: CASSSEGQLLLSYEQYF
CDR3 DNA: TGTGCCAGCAGTTCGGAGGGACAGCTGCTTCTCTCCTACGAGCAGTACTTC

J gene: TRBJ1-1
CDR3 length: 13
clone size: NA
V gene: TRBV19
D gene: TRBD1
CDR3 protein: CASSQDRAGEAFF
CDR3 DNA: TGTGCCAGTAGCCAGGACAGGGCGGGCGAGGCTTTCTTT

J gene: TRBJ2-7
CDR3 length: 15
clone size: few
V gene: TRBV6-1
D gene: TRBD1
CDR3 protein: CASGGWGQGLNEQYF
CDR3 DNA: TGTGCCAGCGGAGGGTGGGGACAGGGGCTAAACGAGCAGTACTTC

J gene: TRBJ2-2
CDR3 length: 15
clone size: NA
V gene: TRBV5-6
D gene: TRBD1
CDR3 protein: CASSLRDRGYGELFF
CDR3 DNA: TGTGCCAGCAGCTTACGTGACAGGGGGTACGGGGAGCTGTTTTTT

J gene: TRBJ2-5
CDR3 length: 16
clone size: NA
V gene: TRBV5-5
D gene: TRBD1
CDR3 protein: CASSLGGGASKKTQYF
CDR3 DNA: TGTGCCAGCAGCTTGGGAGGGGGCGCTTCGAAAAAGACCCAGTACTTC

J gene: TRBJ1-2
CDR3 length: 11
clone size: NA
V gene: TRBV6-1
D gene: NA
CDR3 protein: CARGGHNGYTF
CDR3 DNA: TGTGCCAGGGGGGGGCACAATGGCTACACCTTC

J gene: TRBJ1-5
CDR3 length: 16
clone size: once
V gene: TRBV19
D gene: TRBD1
CDR3 protein: CANTPMYRGPDQPQHF
CDR3 DNA: TGTGCCAATACCCCCATGTACAGGGGACCCGATCAGCCCCAGCATTTT

J gene: TRBJ1-5
CDR3 length: 15
clone size: NA
V gene: TRBV4-1
D gene: NA
CDR3 protein: CASSDAGSSNQPQHF
CDR3 DNA: TGCGCCAGCAGCGACGCGGGCAGTAGCAATCAGCCCCAGCATTTT

J gene: TRBJ1-1
CDR3 length: 12
clone size: NA
V gene: TRBV5-1
D gene: NA
CDR3 protein: CASSFGNTEAFF
CDR3 DNA: TGCGCCAGCAGCTTCGGGAACACTGAAGCTTTCTTT

J gene: TRBJ1-1
CDR3 length: 12
clone size: NA
V gene: TRBV13
D gene: NA
CDR3 protein: CASRSGIDLAFF
CDR3 DNA: TGTGCCAGCCGCTCGGGGATCGACTTGGCTTTCTTT

J gene: TRBJ1-5
CDR3 length: 14
clone size: NA
V gene: TRBV29-1
D gene: NA
CDR3 protein: CSVNEAGSNQPQHF
CDR3 DNA: TGCAGCGTTAACGAAGCAGGTAGCAATCAGCCCCAGCATTTT

J gene: TRBJ2-5
CDR3 length: 14
clone size: once
V gene: TRBV9
D gene: NA
CDR3 protein: CASSVADYKETQYF
CDR3 DNA: TGTGCCAGCAGCGTAGCCGACTATAAAGAGACCCAGTACTTC

J gene: TRBJ1-4
CDR3 length: 12
clone size: once
V gene: TRBV5-5
D gene: NA
CDR3 protein: CASSSLNEKLFF
CDR3 DNA: TGTGCCAGCAGCTCCCTAAATGAAAAACTGTTTTTT

J gene: TRBJ2-2
CDR3 length: 16
clone size: NA
V gene: TRBV28
D gene: TRBD1
CDR3 protein: CASSAMGQGNTGELFF
CDR3 DNA: TGTGCCAGCAGTGCTATGGGACAGGGAAACACCGGGGAGCTGTTTTTT

J gene: TRBJ1-1
CDR3 length: 14
clone size: NA
V gene: TRBV6-1
D gene: NA
CDR3 protein: CASSAKAGGTEAFF
CDR3 DNA: TGTGCCAGCAGTGCCAAAGCCGGCGGCACTGAAGCTTTCTTT

J gene: TRBJ1-1
CDR3 length: 13
clone size: NA
V gene: TRBV18
D gene: NA
CDR3 protein: CASSRGGNTEAFF
CDR3 DNA: TGTGCCAGCTCCCGGGGAGGGAACACTGAAGCTTTCTTT

J gene: TRBJ1-4
CDR3 length: 13
clone size: NA
V gene: TRBV19
D gene: TRBD1
CDR3 protein: CATAGTEGEKLFF
CDR3 DNA: TGTGCCACAGCCGGGACAGAAGGGGAAAAACTGTTTTTT

J gene: TRBJ1-6
CDR3 length: 14
clone size: NA
V gene: TRBV7-9
D gene: TRBD1
CDR3 protein: CASSNDRAHSPLHF
CDR3 DNA: TGTGCCAGCAGCAACGACAGGGCCCATTCACCCCTCCACTTT

J gene: TRBJ1-4
CDR3 length: 15
clone size: NA
V gene: TRBV28
D gene: TRBD1
CDR3 protein: CASKQGVRTNEKLFF
CDR3 DNA: TGTGCCAGCAAACAGGGGGTAAGGACTAATGAAAAACTGTTTTTT

J gene: TRBJ2-7
CDR3 length: 15
clone size: NA
V gene: TRBV28
D gene: TRBD2
CDR3 protein: CASGLSTSGAYEQYF
CDR3 DNA: TGTGCCAGCGGCCTCTCGACTAGCGGGGCCTACGAGCAGTACTTC

J gene: TRBJ2-1
CDR3 length: 13
clone size: NA
V gene: TRBV5-1
D gene: TRBD2
CDR3 protein: CASQRGRRNEQFF
CDR3 DNA: TGCGCCAGCCAGCGGGGTAGGAGGAATGAGCAGTTCTTC